Listed below are T cell receptor beta chains from one sample, sequenced in a study of cytomegalovirus exposure and HLA in healthy donors. TCRdb's copy holds only in-frame clones and misses some; the assay was immunoSEQ multiplex PCR. In the table there are around 150,000 clones, roughly four fifths of which are singletons. The sequencing sample was made of PBMCs. These receptors came from a man between 18 and 29 years old in good health and CMV-seronegative. Both conserved end residues are part of each CDR3. The D gene is left open where the match is weak. Only some rows state a clone size, as once, few, many or a class for expanded clones.

CDR3 length,V gene,clone size,D gene,J gene,CDR3 protein,CDR3 DNA
14,TRBV10-3,few,NA,TRBJ2-7,CAISEENKNYEQYF,TGTGCCATCAGTGAAGAAAACAAGAACTACGAGCAGTACTTC
15,TRBV4-3,NA,TRBD2,TRBJ2-2,CASAGEFRETGELFF,TGCGCCAGCGCGGGGGAGTTTCGGGAGACCGGGGAGCTGTTTTTT
14,TRBV5-8,NA,NA,TRBJ1-4,CASSPTATNEKLFF,TGTGCCAGCAGCCCGACAGCAACTAATGAAAAACTGTTTTTT
14,TRBV4-3,few,NA,TRBJ1-2,CASSQEGARAGYTF,TGCGCCAGCAGCCAAGAAGGGGCCAGGGCTGGCTACACCTTC
15,TRBV6-5,NA,TRBD2,TRBJ2-7,CASSYVGTSGYEQYF,TGTGCCAGCAGTTACGTTGGGACTAGCGGTTACGAGCAGTACTTC
15,TRBV27,NA,TRBD2,TRBJ2-3,CASRRLAGFTDTQYF,TGTGCCAGCAGGAGACTAGCGGGATTCACAGATACGCAGTATTTT
14,TRBV4-3,NA,TRBD2,TRBJ2-1,CASSQTLAGGEQFF,TGCGCCAGCAGCCAAACACTAGCGGGAGGTGAGCAGTTCTTC
13,TRBV29-1,NA,NA,TRBJ2-3,CSAHQGDTDTQYF,TGCAGCGCCCACCAGGGCGACACTGATACGCAGTATTTT
17,TRBV5-1,once,NA,TRBJ2-2,CASSLVGQRANTGELFF,TGCGCCAGCAGCTTGGTCGGGCAGCGGGCGAACACCGGGGAGCTGTTTTTT
17,TRBV4-3,NA,TRBD1,TRBJ2-7,CASSQGSPGQGGYEQYF,TGCGCCAGCAGCCAAGGGTCACCGGGACAGGGAGGGTACGAGCAGTACTTC
13,TRBV15,NA,TRBD2,TRBJ2-7,CAEAGVLSYEQYF,TGTGCCGAAGCGGGAGTTCTCTCCTACGAGCAGTACTTC
14,TRBV18,NA,NA,TRBJ2-7,CASSPAGPRAEQYF,TGTGCCAGCTCACCAGCCGGTCCGCGTGCCGAGCAGTACTTC
13,TRBV30,NA,NA,TRBJ2-1,CACSSGMGNEQFF,TGTGCCTGCAGTTCGGGGATGGGCAATGAGCAGTTCTTC
15,TRBV19,NA,NA,TRBJ1-1,CASSIVYSEVTEAFF,TGTGCCAGTAGTATCGTCTACTCTGAGGTCACTGAAGCTTTCTTT
15,TRBV18,few,TRBD1,TRBJ1-5,CASSTSVQGHQPQHF,TGTGCCAGCTCAACCAGCGTACAGGGGCATCAGCCCCAGCATTTT
13,TRBV30,NA,TRBD2,TRBJ2-1,CARRLAPYNEQFF,TGTGCCCGCAGACTAGCCCCTTACAATGAGCAGTTCTTC